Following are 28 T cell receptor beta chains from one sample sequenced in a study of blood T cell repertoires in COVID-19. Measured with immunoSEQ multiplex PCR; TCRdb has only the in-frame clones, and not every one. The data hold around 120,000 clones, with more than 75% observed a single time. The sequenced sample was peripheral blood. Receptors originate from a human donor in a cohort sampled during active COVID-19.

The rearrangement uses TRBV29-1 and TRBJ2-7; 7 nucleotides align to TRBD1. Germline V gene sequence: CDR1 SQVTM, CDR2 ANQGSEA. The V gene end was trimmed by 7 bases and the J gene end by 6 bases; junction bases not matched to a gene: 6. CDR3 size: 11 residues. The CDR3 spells CSAQGGGEQYF. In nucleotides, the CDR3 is TGCAGCGCTCAAGGGGGCGGCGAGCAGTACTTC.

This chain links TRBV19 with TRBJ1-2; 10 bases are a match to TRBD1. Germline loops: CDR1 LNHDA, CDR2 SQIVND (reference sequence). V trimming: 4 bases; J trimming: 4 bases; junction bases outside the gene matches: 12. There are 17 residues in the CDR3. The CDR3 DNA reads TGTGCCAGTAGTAGGAACACCGGGACAGGGGATGGCTATGGCTACACCTTC. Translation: CASSRNTGTGDGYGYTF.

Here the CDR3 DNA reads TGTGCCAGCAGTCCGGCCGGGGAAAACTATGGCTACACCTTC. Translating it yields CASSPAGENYGYTF. This chain uses TRBV28 with TRBJ1-2; D is unresolved. The CDR3 runs to 14 residues. With 5 bases removed from V and 2 bases from J, the gap between germline ends came to 12 bases. Germline V gene lookup returns CDR1 MDHEN and CDR2 SYDVKM.

The CDR3 spells CASRKRTGRILNTGELFF. The CDR3 nucleotides read TGCGCCAGCAGAAAGCGGACAGGGAGAATTCTCAACACCGGGGAGCTGTTTTTT. This sequence joins TRBV10-1 and TRBJ2-2; TRBD1 agrees at 8 bases. Per the germline V gene, CDR1 is WNHNN and CDR2 is SYGVQD (reference sequence). This CDR3 contains 18 residues. V gave up 6 bases and J gave up 2 bases; unmatched junction bases: 14.

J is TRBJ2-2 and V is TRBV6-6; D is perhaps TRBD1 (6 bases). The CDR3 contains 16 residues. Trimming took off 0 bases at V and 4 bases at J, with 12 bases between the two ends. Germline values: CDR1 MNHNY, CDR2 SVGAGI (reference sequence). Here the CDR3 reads CASSYSTTGSTGELFF. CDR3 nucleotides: TGTGCCAGCAGTTACTCGACCACAGGGTCCACCGGGGAGCTGTTTTTT.

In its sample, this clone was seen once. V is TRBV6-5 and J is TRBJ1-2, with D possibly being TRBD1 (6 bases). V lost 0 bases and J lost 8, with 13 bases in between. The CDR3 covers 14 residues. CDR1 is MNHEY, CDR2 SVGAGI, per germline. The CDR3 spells CASSYSMGAGGYTF. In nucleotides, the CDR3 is TGTGCCAGCAGTTACTCGATGGGGGCCGGGGGCTACACCTTC.

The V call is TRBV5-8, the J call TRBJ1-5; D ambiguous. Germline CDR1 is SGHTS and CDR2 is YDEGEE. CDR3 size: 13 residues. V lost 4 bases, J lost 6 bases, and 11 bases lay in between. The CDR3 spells CASSRGFGQPQHF. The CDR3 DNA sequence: TGTGCCAGCAGCCGCGGGTTCGGTCAGCCCCAGCATTTT.

The chain's CDR3 is CASSGPSRERGTDTQYF. The CDR3 DNA sequence: TGTGCCAGCAGCGGGCCCTCGCGGGAGAGGGGCACAGATACGCAGTATTTT. This chain links TRBV5-4 with TRBJ2-3; 7 bases align to TRBD2. Unmatched junction bases numbered 12, after V lost 4 bases and J lost 1 base. The CDR3 sequence is 17 residues long. Germline CDR1 reads SGHNT; CDR2 reads YYREEE (reference sequence).

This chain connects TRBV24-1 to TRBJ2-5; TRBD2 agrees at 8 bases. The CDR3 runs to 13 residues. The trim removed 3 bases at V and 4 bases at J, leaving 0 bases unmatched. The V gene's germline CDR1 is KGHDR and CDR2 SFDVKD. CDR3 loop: CATSDLAGETQYF. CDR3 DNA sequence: TGTGCCACCAGTGATCTAGCGGGAGAGACCCAGTACTTC.

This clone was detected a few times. CDR3 in DNA: TGTGCCATCAGTCACACCCTAGCGGGGAGCTCCTACGAGCAGTACTTC. This gives the protein CAISHTLAGSSYEQYF. V is TRBV10-3 and J is TRBJ2-7; 9 bases fit TRBD2. CDR3 size: 16 residues. Germline V CDR1 and CDR2: ENHRY, SYGVKD. J gave up 0 bases and V 5 bases, and 8 bases lay outside the gene matches.

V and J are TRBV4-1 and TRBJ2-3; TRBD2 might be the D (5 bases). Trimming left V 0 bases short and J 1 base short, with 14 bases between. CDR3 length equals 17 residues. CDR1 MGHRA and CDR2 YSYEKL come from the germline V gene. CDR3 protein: CASSQDNGGSGTDTQYF. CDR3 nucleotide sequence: TGCGCCAGCAGCCAAGATAACGGTGGGAGCGGCACAGATACGCAGTATTTT.

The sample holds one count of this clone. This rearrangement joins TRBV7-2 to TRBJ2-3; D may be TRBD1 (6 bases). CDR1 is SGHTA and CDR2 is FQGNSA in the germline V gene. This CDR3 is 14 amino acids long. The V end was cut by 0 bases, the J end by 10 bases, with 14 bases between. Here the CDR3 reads CASSLAGTPSAQYF. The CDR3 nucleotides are TGTGCCAGCAGCTTAGCAGGGACACCCAGTGCGCAGTATTTT. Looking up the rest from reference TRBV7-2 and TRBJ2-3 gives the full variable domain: GAGVSQSPSNKVTEKGKDVELRCDPISGHTALYWYRQSLGQGLEFLIYFQGNSAPDKSGLPSDRFSAERTGGSVSTLTIQRTQQEDSAVYLCASSLAGTPSAQYFGPGTRLTVL.

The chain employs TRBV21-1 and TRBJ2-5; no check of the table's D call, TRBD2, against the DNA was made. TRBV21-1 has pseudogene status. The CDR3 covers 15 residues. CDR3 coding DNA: TGTGCCAGCAGCAATTTGGGAGGGGGGCAAGAGACCCAGTACTTC. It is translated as CASSNLGGGQETQYF.

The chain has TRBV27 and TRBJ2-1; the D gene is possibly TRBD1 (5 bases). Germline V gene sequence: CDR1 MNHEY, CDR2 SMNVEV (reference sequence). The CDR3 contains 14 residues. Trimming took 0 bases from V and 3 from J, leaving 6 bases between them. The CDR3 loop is CASSLSDNYNEQFF. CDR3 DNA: TGTGCCAGCAGTTTATCGGACAACTACAATGAGCAGTTCTTC.

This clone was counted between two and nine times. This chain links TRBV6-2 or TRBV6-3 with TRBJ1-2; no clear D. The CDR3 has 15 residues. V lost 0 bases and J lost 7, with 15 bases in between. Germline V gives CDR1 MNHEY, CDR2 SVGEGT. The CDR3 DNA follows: TGTGCCAGCAGTTACTCGGGCAGGACTGCATTTGGCTACACCTTC. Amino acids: CASSYSGRTAFGYTF.

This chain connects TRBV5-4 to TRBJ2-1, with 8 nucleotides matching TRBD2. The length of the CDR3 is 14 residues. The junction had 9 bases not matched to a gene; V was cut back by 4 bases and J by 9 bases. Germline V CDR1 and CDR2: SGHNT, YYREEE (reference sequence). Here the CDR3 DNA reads TGTGCCAGCAGCCCAAGGGCGGGGGGTGGTGAGCAGTTCTTC. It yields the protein CASSPRAGGGEQFF.

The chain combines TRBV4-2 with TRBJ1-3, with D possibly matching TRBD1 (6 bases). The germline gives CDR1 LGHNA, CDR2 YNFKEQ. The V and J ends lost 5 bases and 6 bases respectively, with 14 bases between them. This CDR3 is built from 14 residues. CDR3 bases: TGTGCCAGCAGCAATAGGGGGGGGGAAAACACCATATATTTT. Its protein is CASSNRGGENTIYF.

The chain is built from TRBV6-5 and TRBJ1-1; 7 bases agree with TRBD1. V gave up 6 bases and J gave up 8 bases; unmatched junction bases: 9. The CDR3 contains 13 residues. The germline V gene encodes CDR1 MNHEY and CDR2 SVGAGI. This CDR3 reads CASRAMGQTEAFF. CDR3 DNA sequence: TGTGCCAGCAGGGCCATGGGACAGACCGAAGCTTTCTTT.

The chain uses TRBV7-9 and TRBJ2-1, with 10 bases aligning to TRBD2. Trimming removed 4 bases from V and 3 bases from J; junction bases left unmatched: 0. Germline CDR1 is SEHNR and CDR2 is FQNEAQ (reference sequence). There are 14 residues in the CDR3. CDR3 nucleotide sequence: TGTGCCAGCAGCTCTAGCGGGAGCTACAATGAGCAGTTCTTC. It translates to CASSSSGSYNEQFF.

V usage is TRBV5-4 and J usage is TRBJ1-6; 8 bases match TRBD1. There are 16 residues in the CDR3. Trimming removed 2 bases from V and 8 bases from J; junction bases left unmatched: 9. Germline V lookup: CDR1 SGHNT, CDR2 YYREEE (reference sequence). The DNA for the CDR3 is TGTGCCAGCAGCTTCGGGCAGGGGGCGCGGGATTCACCCCTCCACTTT. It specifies CASSFGQGARDSPLHF.

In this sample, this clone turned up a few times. The CDR3, as DNA: TGTGCCAGTAGTACAACAACAGGGAATGGCTACACCTTC. It specifies CASSTTTGNGYTF. The genes are TRBV19 and TRBJ1-2; D possibly corresponds to TRBD1 (6 bases). The CDR3 contains 13 residues. V was clipped by 4 bases and J by 6 bases, with 12 bases between them. Germline assignment: CDR1 LNHDA and CDR2 SQIVND (reference sequence).

CDR3 sequence reads: CASSFQGANQETQYF. The DNA of the CDR3 is TGTGCCAGCAGTTTTCAGGGGGCGAATCAAGAGACCCAGTACTTC. This rearrangement joins TRBV28 to TRBJ2-5; 8 nucleotides align to TRBD1. Losses at the gene ends were 3 bases for V and 2 bases for J; bases not matched to a gene: 5. Germline CDR1 is MDHEN and CDR2 is SYDVKM. This CDR3 spans 15 amino acids.

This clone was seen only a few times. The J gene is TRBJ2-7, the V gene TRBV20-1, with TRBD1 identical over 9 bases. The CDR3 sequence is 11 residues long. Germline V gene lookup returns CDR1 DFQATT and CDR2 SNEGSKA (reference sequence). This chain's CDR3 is CRRTGVYEQYF. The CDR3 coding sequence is TGCAGAAGGACAGGGGTATACGAGCAGTACTTC.

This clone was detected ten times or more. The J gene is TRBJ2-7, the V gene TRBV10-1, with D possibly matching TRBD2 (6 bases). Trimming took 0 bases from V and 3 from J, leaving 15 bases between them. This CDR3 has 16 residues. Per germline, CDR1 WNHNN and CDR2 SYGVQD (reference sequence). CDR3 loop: CASSESTGGMSYEQYF. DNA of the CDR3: TGCGCCAGCAGTGAGTCGACTGGCGGGATGAGCTACGAGCAGTACTTC.

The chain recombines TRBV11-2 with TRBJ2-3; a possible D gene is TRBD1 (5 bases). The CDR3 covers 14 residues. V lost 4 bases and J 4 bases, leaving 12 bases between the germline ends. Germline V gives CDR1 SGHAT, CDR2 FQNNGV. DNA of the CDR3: TGTGCCAGCAGCTCAAGACAGATCGCAGATACGCAGTATTTT. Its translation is CASSSRQIADTQYF.

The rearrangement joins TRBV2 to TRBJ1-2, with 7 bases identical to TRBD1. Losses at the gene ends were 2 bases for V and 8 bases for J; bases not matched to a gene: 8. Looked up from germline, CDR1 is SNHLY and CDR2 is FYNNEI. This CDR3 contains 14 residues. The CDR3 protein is CASSERRGYWGYTF. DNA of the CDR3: TGTGCCAGCAGTGAACGCAGGGGGTACTGGGGCTACACCTTC. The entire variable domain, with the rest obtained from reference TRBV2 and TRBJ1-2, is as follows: EPEVTQTPSHQVTQMGQEVILRCVPISNHLYFYWYRQILGQKVEFLVSFYNNEISEKSEIFDDQFSVERPDGSNFTLKIRSTKLEDSAMYFCASSERRGYWGYTFGSGTRLTVV.

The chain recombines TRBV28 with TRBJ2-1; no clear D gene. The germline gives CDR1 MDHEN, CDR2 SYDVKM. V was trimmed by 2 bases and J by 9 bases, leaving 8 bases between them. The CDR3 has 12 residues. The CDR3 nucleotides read TGTGCCAGCAGTTTACCCCGAGGTGAGCAGTTCTTC. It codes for CASSLPRGEQFF. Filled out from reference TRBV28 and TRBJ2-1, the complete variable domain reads DVKVTQSSRYLVKRTGEKVFLECVQDMDHENMFWYRQDPGLGLRLIYFSYDVKMKEKGDIPEGYSVSREKKERFSLILESASTNQTSMYLCASSLPRGEQFFGPGTRLTVL.

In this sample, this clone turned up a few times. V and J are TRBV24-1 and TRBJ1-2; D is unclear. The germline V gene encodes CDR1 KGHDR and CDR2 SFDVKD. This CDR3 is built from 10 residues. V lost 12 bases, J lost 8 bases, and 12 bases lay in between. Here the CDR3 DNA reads TGTGCCCCCCCTTTGGAGGGCTACACCTTC. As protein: CAPPLEGYTF.